A selection of T cell receptor beta chains follows, all from one sample in a study of T cell responses to AZD1222 COVID-19 vaccine. Clones were read by immunoSEQ multiplex PCR, and TCRdb kept only the in-frame ones, dropping some. The profile shows some 91,000 clones, 89% of them singletons. The sample was peripheral blood, taken on day 0 of AZD1222 vaccination. Receptors were obtained from an adult in good health. Both conserved end residues are part of each CDR3. D genes are given only for firm matches. Only part of the rows carry a size: once, few, many, or a class if the clone is expanded.

V gene: TRBV3-1/TRBV3-2; J gene: TRBJ1-3; D gene: .; CDR3 length: 15; clone size: .; CDR3 DNA: TGTGCCAGCAGCCAAGATGCGGGGGGAGGAAACACCATATATTTT; CDR3 protein: CASSQDAGGGNTIYF
V gene: TRBV19; J gene: TRBJ1-1; D gene: .; CDR3 length: 15; clone size: .; CDR3 DNA: TGTGCCAGTAGTCCCAGGACACTTGGGGCCACTGAAGCTTTCTTT; CDR3 protein: CASSPRTLGATEAFF
V gene: TRBV5-5; J gene: TRBJ2-2; D gene: .; CDR3 length: 14; clone size: .; CDR3 DNA: TGTGCCAGCACTAGGACAGCGAACACCGGGGAGCTGTTTTTT; CDR3 protein: CASTRTANTGELFF
V gene: TRBV6-1; J gene: TRBJ1-5; D gene: .; CDR3 length: 14; clone size: .; CDR3 DNA: TGTGCCAGCAGTGAAGCAAGCGAAAATCAGCCCCAGCATTTT; CDR3 protein: CASSEASENQPQHF
V gene: TRBV30; J gene: TRBJ2-4; D gene: .; CDR3 length: 13; clone size: few; CDR3 DNA: TGTGCCTGCTACCCCGGGACGAAAAACATTCAGTACTTC; CDR3 protein: CACYPGTKNIQYF
V gene: TRBV18; J gene: TRBJ2-1; D gene: .; CDR3 length: 11; clone size: .; CDR3 DNA: TGTGCCAGCTCACCAGACAATGAGCAGTTCTTC; CDR3 protein: CASSPDNEQFF
V gene: TRBV18; J gene: TRBJ2-5; D gene: TRBD1; CDR3 length: 14; clone size: .; CDR3 DNA: TGTGCCAGCTCACTGCAGACAGGGGGAGAGACCCAGTACTTC; CDR3 protein: CASSLQTGGETQYF
V gene: TRBV7-9; J gene: TRBJ1-1; D gene: .; CDR3 length: 15; clone size: .; CDR3 DNA: TGTGCCAGCAGCTTAGAGGCGCTGGGGGACACTGAAGCTTTCTTT; CDR3 protein: CASSLEALGDTEAFF
V gene: TRBV7-2; J gene: TRBJ2-7; D gene: .; CDR3 length: 13; clone size: few; CDR3 DNA: TGTGCCAGTAAATCTTACCTTAGTTACGAGCAGTACTTC; CDR3 protein: CASKSYLSYEQYF
V gene: TRBV9; J gene: TRBJ1-1; D gene: .; CDR3 length: 15; clone size: .; CDR3 DNA: TGTGCCAGCAGCCCGGGGCCCTCACGGGGCACTGAAGCTTTCTTT; CDR3 protein: CASSPGPSRGTEAFF
V gene: TRBV18; J gene: TRBJ1-4; D gene: .; CDR3 length: 16; clone size: once; CDR3 DNA: TGTGCCAGCTCACCCGACAGGATGGAACAAGTGGAAAAACTGTTTTTT; CDR3 protein: CASSPDRMEQVEKLFF
V gene: TRBV20-1; J gene: TRBJ1-5; D gene: .; CDR3 length: 13; clone size: .; CDR3 DNA: TGCAGTGCTAGTACCCAGGCCGATCAGCCCCAGCATTTT; CDR3 protein: CSASTQADQPQHF
V gene: TRBV5-5; J gene: TRBJ1-2; D gene: .; CDR3 length: 17; clone size: .; CDR3 DNA: TGTGCCAGCAGCTGTGGGATGGGGGAAAGGATTAACTATGGCTACACCTTC; CDR3 protein: CASSCGMGERINYGYTF
V gene: TRBV9; J gene: TRBJ2-1; D gene: .; CDR3 length: 16; clone size: .; CDR3 DNA: TGTGCCAGCAGCGTAGCTGGGGTGCGCTCCTACAATGAGCAGTTCTTC; CDR3 protein: CASSVAGVRSYNEQFF
V gene: TRBV5-1; J gene: TRBJ1-1; D gene: .; CDR3 length: 15; clone size: .; CDR3 DNA: TGCGCCAGCAGCTTAAGAGGAGATAGGCACACTGAAGCTTTCTTT; CDR3 protein: CASSLRGDRHTEAFF
V gene: TRBV6-1; J gene: TRBJ2-7; D gene: .; CDR3 length: 12; clone size: .; CDR3 DNA: TGTGCCAGCAGTGAACTCTCCTACGAGCAGTACTTC; CDR3 protein: CASSELSYEQYF
V gene: TRBV27; J gene: TRBJ2-7; D gene: .; CDR3 length: 16; clone size: .; CDR3 DNA: TGTGCCAGCAGTTTAAGTGGGGGGCAGGGGCTCGGCGAGCAGTACTTC; CDR3 protein: CASSLSGGQGLGEQYF
V gene: TRBV12-3/TRBV12-4; J gene: TRBJ1-5; D gene: TRBD1; CDR3 length: 13; clone size: .; CDR3 DNA: TGTGCCAGCAGTTTGACTCGACAGGGCGGGAACCATTTT; CDR3 protein: CASSLTRQGGNHF
V gene: TRBV7-9; J gene: TRBJ1-1; D gene: .; CDR3 length: 11; clone size: .; CDR3 DNA: TGTGCCAGCAGCTCACAGGGAGAAGCTTTCTTT; CDR3 protein: CASSSQGEAFF
V gene: TRBV15; J gene: TRBJ1-5; D gene: TRBD1; CDR3 length: 14; clone size: .; CDR3 DNA: TGTGCCACCAGCAGAGGGACAGGGGGTCAGCCCCAGCATTTT; CDR3 protein: CATSRGTGGQPQHF
V gene: TRBV7-9; J gene: TRBJ1-2; D gene: .; CDR3 length: 12; clone size: once; CDR3 DNA: TGTGCCAGCAGCTTGATGGACTATGGCTACACCTTC; CDR3 protein: CASSLMDYGYTF
V gene: TRBV3-1/TRBV3-2; J gene: TRBJ2-2; D gene: .; CDR3 length: 14; clone size: .; CDR3 DNA: TGTGCCAGCAGCCAAGTCTTAGGTACCGGGGAGCTGTTTTTT; CDR3 protein: CASSQVLGTGELFF
V gene: TRBV4-1; J gene: TRBJ2-7; D gene: .; CDR3 length: 11; clone size: .; CDR3 DNA: TGCGCCAGCAGCCAAGAGTACGAGCAGTACTTC; CDR3 protein: CASSQEYEQYF
V gene: TRBV25-1; J gene: TRBJ2-2; D gene: TRBD2; CDR3 length: 14; clone size: .; CDR3 DNA: TGTGCCAGCAGTGATGGGAGGGACACCGGGGAGCTGTTTTTT; CDR3 protein: CASSDGRDTGELFF
V gene: TRBV7-8; J gene: TRBJ1-2; D gene: .; CDR3 length: 17; clone size: many; CDR3 DNA: TGTGCCAGCAGCTTAGTCCGGGGACACTTTGGCAGCTATGGCTACACCTTC; CDR3 protein: CASSLVRGHFGSYGYTF
V gene: TRBV6-7; J gene: TRBJ1-3; D gene: .; CDR3 length: 12; clone size: .; CDR3 DNA: TGTGCCAGCAGTTACTCTGGAAACACCATATATTTT; CDR3 protein: CASSYSGNTIYF
V gene: TRBV30; J gene: TRBJ2-1; D gene: .; CDR3 length: 13; clone size: .; CDR3 DNA: TGTGCCTGGAGTAAAGGAGCGGGCAATGAGCAGTTCTTC; CDR3 protein: CAWSKGAGNEQFF
V gene: TRBV6-5; J gene: TRBJ1-3; D gene: .; CDR3 length: 13; clone size: .; CDR3 DNA: TGTGCCAGCAGTTACGGGACGAGAAACACCATATATTTT; CDR3 protein: CASSYGTRNTIYF
V gene: TRBV3-1/TRBV3-2; J gene: TRBJ2-3; D gene: TRBD2; CDR3 length: 16; clone size: few; CDR3 DNA: TGTGCCAGCACACGAAAGCGGGGGGGCCGGCCAGATACGCAGTATTTT; CDR3 protein: CASTRKRGGRPDTQYF
V gene: TRBV12-3/TRBV12-4; J gene: TRBJ1-6; D gene: .; CDR3 length: 11; clone size: once; CDR3 DNA: TGTGCCAGCAGTTTGAATGGACCCCTCCACTTT; CDR3 protein: CASSLNGPLHF
V gene: TRBV5-6; J gene: TRBJ1-2; D gene: .; CDR3 length: 12; clone size: .; CDR3 DNA: TGTGCCAGCAGCTTGCGGGGGGCTAGCTACACCTTC; CDR3 protein: CASSLRGASYTF
V gene: TRBV7-9; J gene: TRBJ1-1; D gene: .; CDR3 length: 13; clone size: .; CDR3 DNA: TGTGCCAGCAGCGACGCGGATAACACTGAAGCTTTCTTT; CDR3 protein: CASSDADNTEAFF
V gene: TRBV19; J gene: TRBJ1-1; D gene: TRBD1; CDR3 length: 15; clone size: .; CDR3 DNA: TGTGCCAGTACCTCCCCCTCGACAGGGACCACTGAAGCTTTCTTT; CDR3 protein: CASTSPSTGTTEAFF
V gene: TRBV7-6; J gene: TRBJ2-1; D gene: TRBD1; CDR3 length: 13; clone size: .; CDR3 DNA: TGTGCCAGCAGCACGCGACAGGGAAGTGAGCAGTTCTTC; CDR3 protein: CASSTRQGSEQFF
V gene: TRBV6-5; J gene: TRBJ1-1; D gene: .; CDR3 length: 14; clone size: .; CDR3 DNA: TGTGCCAGCAGTTACGGGGGGCCCGAGACTGAAGCTTTCTTT; CDR3 protein: CASSYGGPETEAFF
V gene: TRBV19; J gene: TRBJ1-4; D gene: .; CDR3 length: 14; clone size: .; CDR3 DNA: TGTGCCAGTAGTTTGAAGCCGCGGGGTGAAAAACTGTTTTTT; CDR3 protein: CASSLKPRGEKLFF
V gene: TRBV6-5; J gene: TRBJ1-5; D gene: TRBD1; CDR3 length: 15; clone size: .; CDR3 DNA: TGTGCCAGCAGTTCTCCGGGACAGGGGAATCAGCCCCAGCATTTT; CDR3 protein: CASSSPGQGNQPQHF
V gene: TRBV18; J gene: TRBJ2-1; D gene: .; CDR3 length: 14; clone size: .; CDR3 DNA: TGTGCCAGCTCACCCGCTAGTTCGTACAATGAGCAGTTCTTC; CDR3 protein: CASSPASSYNEQFF
V gene: TRBV18; J gene: TRBJ1-5; D gene: TRBD1; CDR3 length: 15; clone size: .; CDR3 DNA: TGTGCCAGCTCCCGCACCACTGACAGGGACCAGCCCCAGCATTTT; CDR3 protein: CASSRTTDRDQPQHF
V gene: TRBV30; J gene: TRBJ1-2; D gene: .; CDR3 length: 13; clone size: .; CDR3 DNA: TGTGCCTGGAGTGTAAAGGCTGCTGAGAGCTACACCTTC; CDR3 protein: CAWSVKAAESYTF
V gene: TRBV5-4; J gene: TRBJ1-4; D gene: .; CDR3 length: 15; clone size: .; CDR3 DNA: TGTGCCAGCAGCCGAGGGACGGAAGTTAATGAAAAACTGTTTTTT; CDR3 protein: CASSRGTEVNEKLFF
V gene: TRBV13; J gene: TRBJ2-7; D gene: .; CDR3 length: 15; clone size: .; CDR3 DNA: TGTGCCAGCAGCCCCGGGGGGCGGGGCCCCTACGAGCAGTACTTC; CDR3 protein: CASSPGGRGPYEQYF
V gene: TRBV27; J gene: TRBJ2-5; D gene: .; CDR3 length: 15; clone size: .; CDR3 DNA: TGTGCCAGCAGTTTATCTTTTCAGTCCCAAGAGACCCAGTACTTC; CDR3 protein: CASSLSFQSQETQYF
V gene: TRBV5-1; J gene: TRBJ2-7; D gene: .; CDR3 length: 15; clone size: .; CDR3 DNA: TGCGCCAGCAACCCCCGGGAAGGTCTCTCCTACGAGCAGTACTTC; CDR3 protein: CASNPREGLSYEQYF
V gene: TRBV7-2; J gene: TRBJ1-2; D gene: .; CDR3 length: 12; clone size: .; CDR3 DNA: TGTGCCAGCAGCTTTACGAACTATGGCTACACCTTC; CDR3 protein: CASSFTNYGYTF
V gene: TRBV6-5; J gene: TRBJ1-2; D gene: .; CDR3 length: 14; clone size: once; CDR3 DNA: TGTGCCAGCAGTTACACTCCAGGGATGAGTGGCTACACCTTC; CDR3 protein: CASSYTPGMSGYTF
V gene: TRBV7-9; J gene: TRBJ1-1; D gene: .; CDR3 length: 13; clone size: .; CDR3 DNA: TGTGCCAGCAGCTTCCTGGGGGACACTGAAGCTTTCTTT; CDR3 protein: CASSFLGDTEAFF
V gene: TRBV2; J gene: TRBJ2-1; D gene: TRBD2; CDR3 length: 17; clone size: .; CDR3 DNA: TGTGCCAGCAGTTTTAGCGGGAGAGGCTCGGGCGCCAATGAGCAGTTCTTC; CDR3 protein: CASSFSGRGSGANEQFF
V gene: TRBV30; J gene: TRBJ1-3; D gene: .; CDR3 length: 15; clone size: .; CDR3 DNA: TGTGCCTGGAGTGGGCTCGGCAGCTCTGGAAACACCATATATTTT; CDR3 protein: CAWSGLGSSGNTIYF